This is a list of T cell receptor beta chains from one sample in a study of immune evolution from preneoplasia to lung adenocarcinoma. The data were produced by immunoSEQ multiplex PCR, yet TCRdb's version contains in-frame clones alone and is incomplete. The repertoire includes more than 5,000 clones, 81% of them detected once, and over 5% sits in the top ten. The sequenced material came from FFPE invasive lung adenocarcinoma tissue. These receptors were obtained from a person aged 50-59 years with lung adenocarcinoma. The CDR3 runs from the conserved cysteine through the conserved F or W. Each record gives: clone size, D gene, V gene, J gene, CDR3 protein, CDR3 DNA. D genes are given only for firm matches. Some rows mark clone size as missing; the rest say once, few, many or name a class of expanded clone.

.	.	TRBV2	TRBJ2-2	CASKLDSTNTGELFF	TGTGCCAGCAAGCTTGACAGTACGAACACCGGGGAGCTGTTTTTT
.	TRBD2	TRBV4-1	TRBJ2-1	CASSQDVGREGQFF	TGCGCCAGCAGCCAAGATGTGGGCCGGGAGGGGCAGTTCTTC
.	.	TRBV28	TRBJ1-1	CASSTRPIEAFF	TGTGCCAGCAGCACCCGACCTATTGAAGCTTTCTTT
few	.	TRBV7-8	TRBJ2-3	CASSYRAVDADTQYF	TGTGCCAGCAGCTACAGGGCCGTGGACGCAGATACGCAGTATTTT
.	TRBD2	TRBV5-1	TRBJ2-6	CASSLLAEPSGANVLTF	TGCGCCAGCAGCTTACTAGCGGAGCCCTCTGGGGCCAACGTCCTGACTTTC
once	.	TRBV27	TRBJ1-1	CASSLRGGNTEAFF	TGTGCCAGCAGTTTACGAGGGGGGAACACTGAAGCTTTCTTT
.	TRBD2	TRBV7-9	TRBJ2-5	CASSRTSGRVETQYF	TGTGCCAGCAGCCGGACTAGCGGGAGAGTCGAGACCCAGTACTTC
.	.	TRBV2	TRBJ2-5	CATQRETQYF	TGTGCCACCCAGAGAGAGACCCAGTACTTC
.	TRBD2	TRBV2	TRBJ2-3	CASSPGTSGYTDTQYF	TGTGCCAGCAGTCCCGGGACTAGCGGATACACAGATACGCAGTATTTT
.	.	TRBV13	TRBJ1-1	CASSLSENTEAFF	TGTGCCAGCAGCTTATCGGAGAACACTGAAGCTTTCTTT
.	TRBD1	TRBV28	TRBJ1-5	CASSLWTTGGVDQPQHF	TGTGCCAGCAGTTTATGGACCACAGGGGGCGTAGATCAGCCCCAGCATTTT
.	.	TRBV19	TRBJ1-2	CASSIEKGSGYTF	TGTGCCAGTAGTATCGAGAAGGGGTCCGGCTACACCTTC
.	.	TRBV9	TRBJ2-1	CASSVETRSSYNEQFF	TGTGCCAGCAGCGTAGAAACTAGAAGCTCCTACAATGAGCAGTTCTTC
few	.	TRBV27	TRBJ1-5	CASKPGHLSNQPQHF	TGTGCCAGCAAACCGGGACACTTAAGCAATCAGCCCCAGCATTTT
.	.	TRBV7-8	TRBJ2-7	CASSSGISAEQYF	TGTGCCAGCAGCTCCGGGATTAGCGCCGAGCAGTACTTC
.	TRBD1	TRBV6-6	TRBJ2-3	CASRLRQGSTDTQYF	TGTGCCAGCAGACTCAGACAGGGTAGCACAGATACGCAATATTTT
.	TRBD1	TRBV5-6	TRBJ2-7	CASSLRTGQATYEQYF	TGTGCCAGCAGCTTGCGTACAGGACAGGCAACCTACGAGCAGTACTTC
.	TRBD2	TRBV5-1	TRBJ2-5	CASSSGTSVQETQYF	TGCGCCAGCAGCTCCGGAACTAGCGTCCAAGAGACCCAGTACTTC
.	.	TRBV19	TRBJ1-5	CASSPRGGGNNQPQHF	TGTGCCAGTAGTCCTCGTGGAGGGGGTAACAATCAGCCCCAGCATTTT
.	TRBD1	TRBV5-6	TRBJ2-5	CASSLDLDRGLSETQYF	TGTGCCAGCAGCCTAGACCTCGACAGGGGGCTGTCAGAGACCCAGTACTTC
.	.	TRBV25-1	TRBJ1-2	CASSYGAGGYTF	TGTGCCAGCAGTTACGGGGCTGGAGGCTACACCTTC
.	TRBD1	TRBV7-8	TRBJ1-1	CASRRTRQGDTEAFF	TGTGCCAGCAGACGAACCCGACAGGGGGACACTGAAGCTTTCTTT
.	.	TRBV4-1	TRBJ2-5	CASSQGTQPTQETQYF	TGCGCCAGCAGCCAAGGTACACAACCAACTCAAGAGACCCAGTACTTC
.	TRBD1	TRBV28	TRBJ1-5	CASRWTGSNQPQHF	TGTGCCAGCAGGTGGACAGGGAGCAATCAGCCCCAGCATTTT
.	TRBD2	TRBV15	TRBJ2-7	CATSRGREDEQYF	TGTGCCACCAGCAGAGGTCGGGAGGACGAGCAGTACTTC
.	TRBD1	TRBV7-6	TRBJ2-3	CASSSQGDTQYF	TGTGCCAGCAGCTCACAGGGGGATACGCAGTATTTT
few	TRBD1	TRBV2	TRBJ1-2	CASGQGYGYTF	TGTGCCAGCGGACAGGGCTATGGCTACACCTTC
few	TRBD1	TRBV29-1	TRBJ2-1	CSVEEGGAGNEQFF	TGCAGCGTTGAAGAAGGGGGCGCCGGCAATGAGCAGTTCTTC
.	.	TRBV30	TRBJ2-3	CAWSPYYGNTQYF	TGTGCCTGGAGTCCCTACTACGGGAATACGCAGTATTTT
.	.	TRBV7-2	TRBJ2-7	CASGDYYEQYF	TGTGCCAGCGGGGATTACTACGAGCAGTACTTC
.	.	TRBV7-9	TRBJ1-2	CASSRGRDYGYTF	TGTGCCAGCAGCCGGGGGCGAGACTATGGCTACACCTTC
.	.	TRBV6-5	TRBJ1-5	CASSRRGQPQHF	TGTGCCAGCAGCCGCCGCGGTCAGCCCCAGCATTTT
.	.	TRBV28	TRBJ2-7	CASSPILRAGAEQYF	TGTGCCAGCAGCCCCATCCTCAGGGCGGGTGCCGAGCAGTACTTC
few	.	TRBV6-4	TRBJ1-1	CASRLTSQSNTEAFF	TGTGCCAGCAGACTGACATCCCAATCGAACACTGAAGCTTTCTTT
.	TRBD2	TRBV2	TRBJ2-2	CASSGLRLAGVVGELFF	TGTGCCAGCAGTGGTCTGAGACTAGCGGGAGTGGTCGGGGAGCTGTTTTTT
.	TRBD2	TRBV7-9	TRBJ2-1	CASSLGLAGGVDEQFF	TGTGCCAGCAGCTTAGGACTAGCGGGAGGTGTAGATGAGCAGTTCTTC
.	.	TRBV12-1	TRBJ2-7	CASSFAGGAGEQYF	.
.	.	TRBV21-1	TRBJ2-2	CASSKNWRVLAGITGELFF	TGTGCCAGCAGCAAAAACTGGCGGGTCCTAGCGGGTATCACCGGGGAGCTGTTTTTT
.	TRBD2	TRBV7-3	TRBJ2-7	CASRHTSGDYAYEQYF	TGTGCCAGCAGACATACCTCCGGGGACTACGCCTACGAGCAGTACTTC
.	TRBD1	TRBV5-4	TRBJ2-5	CASSPTGGLGAYSKETQYF	TGTGCCAGCAGCCCCACAGGGGGCTTGGGGGCTTATAGTAAAGAGACCCAGTACTTC
.	.	TRBV9	TRBJ1-4	CASSVEMGANEKLFF	TGTGCCAGCAGCGTAGAGATGGGGGCTAATGAAAAACTGTTTTTT
once	.	TRBV7-2	TRBJ2-7	CASSWDRYYEQYF	TGTGCCAGCAGCTGGGACCGGTACTACGAGCAGTACTTC
.	.	TRBV7-3	TRBJ2-2	CASSPNTGELFF	TGTGCCAGCAGCCCCAACACCGGGGAGCTGTTTTTT
once	.	TRBV30	TRBJ2-4	CAWSGGQKNIQYF	TGTGCCTGGAGCGGGGGACAGAAAAACATTCAGTACTTC
.	.	TRBV5-6	TRBJ2-7	CASSLGLEGELSEQYF	TGTGCCAGCAGCTTGGGGCTGGAGGGAGAATTAAGCGAGCAGTACTTC
.	TRBD2	TRBV6-5	TRBJ2-7	CASSYIAGVYEQYF	TGTGCCAGCAGTTACATAGCGGGAGTCTACGAGCAGTACTTC